One and the same sample provided the 26 T cell receptor beta chains below, sequenced in a study of identical twins. TCRdb re-called the 5' RACE reads through MiXCR, storing one row per CDR3 protein. The sample carries hundreds of thousands of distinct CDR3 sequences, around 7.4% recorded once. The same sample was also used in a study of yellow fever vaccine responses in identical twins.

The sample taken for sequencing was PBMCs. These receptors were collected from a woman aged 18 to 35 in good health.

This clonotype appeared many times. J is TRBJ2-1 and V is TRBV5-1; D is perhaps TRBD2 (5 bases). V dropped 0 bases and J dropped 3 bases, with 10 bases sitting between them. The CDR3 totals 15 residues. CDR1 is SGHRS and CDR2 is YFSETQ in the germline V gene. The CDR3 is CASSLDGENYNEQFF. CDR3 nucleotides: TGCGCCAGCAGCTTGGACGGGGAGAACTACAATGAGCAGTTCTTC.

Details on this clonotype: A much larger clone lies a single base off, so this may be a read error. The CDR3 reads CASSVDRPQHF. The CDR3 nucleotides read TGCGCCAGTTCCGTGGATCGGCCCCAGCATTTT. The chain employs TRBV5-1 and TRBJ1-5, with D unresolved. Germline V CDR1 and CDR2: SGHRS, YFSETQ. This CDR3 region has 11 residues. Trimming pared 8 bases from V and 9 bases from J, leaving 12 bases between.

This clonotype was picked up a small number of times. This chain connects TRBV11-1 to TRBJ2-1; 8 bases agree with TRBD2. The CDR3 is made up of 15 amino acids. With 5 bases clipped from V and 5 bases from J, the junction kept 8 bases outside the gene matches. Germline values: CDR1 SGHAT, CDR2 FQDESV (reference sequence). CDR3 in amino acids: CASSQLAENHNEQFF. The CDR3, as DNA: TGTGCCAGCAGCCAACTAGCGGAGAATCACAATGAGCAGTTCTTC.

The chain has TRBV7-6 and TRBJ2-5, with 12 bases matching TRBD2. The CDR3 has 17 residues. CDR1 and CDR2 from the germline V gene are SGHVS and FNYEAQ. Losses at the gene ends were 4 bases for V and 5 bases for J; bases not matched to a gene: 11. CDR3 coding DNA: TGTGCCAGCAGCTCTATGAACGGACTAGCGGGGAGGGAGACCCAGTACTTC. Amino acids: CASSSMNGLAGRETQYF.

This clonotype was recorded a few times. The chain employs TRBV9 and TRBJ2-5; the D gene is possibly TRBD2 (5 bases). This CDR3 comprises 14 residues. V dropped 0 bases and J dropped 1 base, with 7 bases sitting between them. Looked up from germline, CDR1 is SGDLS and CDR2 is YYNGEE. As DNA, the CDR3 is TGTGCCAGCAGCGTAGGAGGGTCCCAAGAGACCCAGTACTTC. Residues: CASSVGGSQETQYF.

This sequence joins TRBV7-6 and TRBJ2-7, with 7 bases lining up with TRBD2. The J segment lost 2 bases and the V segment lost 5 bases, leaving 9 bases of the junction unmatched. The CDR3 is made up of 15 amino acids. Germline CDR1 SGHVS, CDR2 FNYEAQ. CDR3 protein: CASSPHPGTTYEQYF. In DNA, the CDR3 is TGTGCCAGCAGCCCTCACCCCGGGACTACCTACGAGCAGTACTTC.

This chain links TRBV27 with TRBJ2-1; D call uncertain. Germline loops: CDR1 MNHEY, CDR2 SMNVEV (reference sequence). This CDR3 has 15 amino acids. Deletions cut 0 bases from V and 2 bases from J, with 8 bases between. In DNA, the CDR3 is TGTGCCAGCAGTTTATCTGACGCCGCCTACAATGAGCAGTTCTTC. Its protein product is CASSLSDAAYNEQFF.

The chain couples TRBV2 to TRBJ2-3; 9 positions agree with TRBD2. The V segment lost 6 bases and the J segment 0 bases; nucleotides outside the gene matches: 4. Germline V gene sequence: CDR1 SNHLY, CDR2 FYNNEI. The length of the CDR3 is 15 residues. CDR3 region: CASSSSGKSTDTQYF. In DNA, the CDR3 is TGTGCCAGCAGCTCTAGCGGGAAAAGCACAGATACGCAGTATTTT. Full variable domain (rest looked up from reference TRBV2 and TRBJ2-3): EPEVTQTPSHQVTQMGQEVILRCVPISNHLYFYWYRQILGQKVEFLVSFYNNEISEKSEIFDDQFSVERPDGSNFTLKIRSTKLEDSAMYFCASSSSGKSTDTQYFGPGTRLTVL.

This clonotype was counted only a few times. The chain is built from TRBV12-3 or TRBV12-4 and TRBJ1-1, with D tentatively TRBD1 (6 bases). V lost 4 bases, J lost 2 bases, and 20 bases lay in between. The CDR3 has 17 amino acids. The CDR3 is CASSSEPTGTGNTEAFF. DNA of the CDR3: TGTGCCAGCAGTTCCGAGCCTACAGGGACTGGCAACACTGAAGCTTTCTTT.

This chain links TRBV5-1 with TRBJ2-7; 9 nucleotides line up with TRBD1. Losses at the gene ends were 3 bases for V and 4 bases for J; bases not matched to a gene: 11. The CDR3 is 16 residues long. In germline, CDR1 is SGHRS, CDR2 YFSETQ. The DNA of the CDR3 is TGCGCCAGCAGCTCTAGTCCGGGACAGGGTCTATACGAGCAGTACTTC. Its translation is CASSSSPGQGLYEQYF.

This clonotype was detected ten times or more. The V gene is TRBV29-1, the J gene TRBJ2-1; D gene unclear. Between the trimmed V and J ends, which lost 5 bases and 1 base, there was a span of 9 bases. Germline values: CDR1 SQVTM, CDR2 ANQGSEA. The CDR3 is made up of 13 amino acids. Here the CDR3 DNA reads TGCAGCGTTTACCCAGCGTCCTACAATGAGCAGTTCTTC. This encodes CSVYPASYNEQFF.

This clonotype occurred a few times. V usage is TRBV4-1 and J usage is TRBJ2-3; 7 bases are a match to TRBD2. Germline V CDR1 and CDR2: MGHRA, YSYEKL. This CDR3 is built from 16 residues. With V trimmed by 4 bases and J by 4 bases, 11 bases remained unmatched. As DNA, the CDR3 is TGCGCCAGCAGCCTCCTCGGGGCGGGAGTGCCAGATACGCAGTATTTT. Protein product: CASSLLGAGVPDTQYF.

This clonotype showed up just a few times. V and J are TRBV5-1 and TRBJ2-3; 11 nucleotides agree with TRBD1. Germline assignment: CDR1 SGHRS and CDR2 YFSETQ. The CDR3 spans 16 residues. The V and J ends lost 0 bases and 5 bases, in that order; junction bases with no gene match: 5. The CDR3 loop reads CASSLGPGTGGDTQYF. The CDR3 DNA is TGCGCCAGCAGCTTGGGACCCGGGACAGGGGGAGATACGCAGTATTTT.

Many counts were recorded for this clonotype. V and J are TRBV7-9 and TRBJ2-2; no clear D gene. From germline, CDR1 is SEHNR and CDR2 FQNEAQ (reference sequence). The germline V and J ends were trimmed by 1 base and 0 bases, with 6 bases remaining between them. The CDR3 spans 15 residues. The CDR3 region is CASSLGVPNTGELFF. The DNA of the CDR3 is TGTGCCAGCAGCTTAGGGGTCCCGAACACCGGGGAGCTGTTTTTT.

The chain combines TRBV15 with TRBJ2-2, with 11 nucleotides matching TRBD2. The germline CDR1 and CDR2 sequences are LNHNV and YYDKDF (reference sequence). Trimming removed 0 bases from V and 4 bases from J; junction bases left unmatched: 7. The CDR3 is 18 residues long. CDR3 in DNA: TGTGCCACCAGCAGAGATTTAGCGGGGGGGCTATTCACCGGGGAGCTGTTTTTT. This codes for CATSRDLAGGLFTGELFF.

There are a few counts of this clonotype. The chain carries TRBV5-5 and TRBJ1-6; tentatively, D is TRBD1 (6 bases). The CDR3 runs 15 residues. Germline CDR1 is SGHKS and CDR2 is YYEKEE (reference sequence). The germline V and J ends were trimmed by 3 bases and 4 bases, with 11 bases remaining between them. Written as DNA, the CDR3 is TGTGCCAGCAGCTGGGTGGACAGATATAATTCACCCCTCCACTTT. This translates into CASSWVDRYNSPLHF. The full variable domain, its missing parts supplied by reference TRBV5-5 and TRBJ1-6, is DAGVTQSPTHLIKTRGQQVTLRCSPISGHKSVSWYQQVLGQGPQFIFQYYEKEERGRGNFPDRFSARQFPNYSSELNVNALLLGDSALYLCASSWVDRYNSPLHFGNGTRLTVT.

This clonotype was observed many times. The chain employs TRBV11-2 and TRBJ2-2; 7 bases fit TRBD1. The trim removed 5 bases at V and 3 bases at J, leaving 9 bases unmatched. Germline V gene data show CDR1 as SGHAT and CDR2 as FQNNGV. This CDR3 region has 16 residues. The CDR3 bases are TGTGCCAGCAGCCCACCGTCAAGGGGGCACACCGGGGAGCTGTTTTTT. It is translated as CASSPPSRGHTGELFF.

This clonotype came up a few times. The chain employs TRBV2 and TRBJ2-7, with 9 bases lining up with TRBD1. With 11 bases clipped from V and 7 bases from J, the junction kept 12 bases outside the gene matches. The CDR3 is 13 residues long. The germline gives CDR1 SNHLY, CDR2 FYNNEI. CDR3 protein: CAAMETGGMEQYV. The CDR3 DNA follows: TGTGCCGCAATGGAGACAGGGGGTATGGAGCAGTACGTC.

This clonotype was observed many times. The chain recombines TRBV12-3 or TRBV12-4 with TRBJ2-6; D call uncertain. Trimming removed 9 bases from V and 2 bases from J, with 14 bases in between. The CDR3 loop spans 15 amino acids. The CDR3 loop reads CASQKTKTGANVLTF. CDR3 in DNA: TGTGCCAGTCAAAAAACGAAAACTGGGGCCAACGTCCTGACTTTC.

This clonotype appeared a few times. This chain links TRBV6-1 with TRBJ2-1, with TRBD2 identical over 14 bases. The CDR3 loop spans 15 amino acids. V was pared by 7 bases and J by 4 bases, with 3 bases of the junction left unmatched. Germline values: CDR1 MNHNS, CDR2 SASEGT. The DNA of the CDR3 is TGTGCCAGCACAAGACTAGCGGGAGGGTACAATGAGCAGTTCTTC. Translated, it gives CASTRLAGGYNEQFF.

This clonotype was counted many times. The chain joins TRBV11-2 to TRBJ2-3; 8 bases line up with TRBD2. Trimming removed 1 base from V and 8 bases from J; junction bases left unmatched: 8. The CDR3 spans 15 residues. Germline V gene sequence: CDR1 SGHAT, CDR2 FQNNGV. CDR3 protein: CASSLAGTRRGTQYF. CDR3 in DNA: TGTGCCAGCAGCTTAGCGGGGACTAGACGGGGTACGCAGTATTTT.

This clonotype was recorded at least ten times. V usage is TRBV28 and J usage is TRBJ2-1; D might be TRBD1 or TRBD2, each matching 5 bases. The V end was cut by 2 bases, the J end by 5 bases, with 13 bases between. Per germline, CDR1 MDHEN and CDR2 SYDVKM. CDR3 length: 15 residues. CDR3 sequence: CASSLGTLSNNEQFF. The CDR3 coding sequence is TGTGCCAGCAGTTTAGGGACCCTTAGTAACAATGAGCAGTTCTTC.

In its sample, this clonotype was seen a few times. This CDR3 is CASSELVSSGVNTGELFF. CDR3 sequence (DNA): TGTGCCAGCAGTGAATTGGTCTCTAGCGGTGTAAACACCGGGGAGCTGTTTTTT. The chain links TRBV2 to TRBJ2-2; the match to TRBD2 covers 7 bases. Trimming at V came to 2 bases and at J to 2 bases, leaving 11 bases not matched to a gene. Germline V gene sequence: CDR1 SNHLY, CDR2 FYNNEI. This CDR3 is 18 amino acids long.

V and J are TRBV2 and TRBJ2-1; D gene unclear. This CDR3 contains 11 residues. Germline CDR1 and CDR2: SNHLY and FYNNEI. V shed 2 bases and J shed 8 bases, with 4 bases lying between them. In DNA, the CDR3 is TGTGCCAGCAGTGAAATGTATGAGCAGTTCTTC. Amino acids: CASSEMYEQFF.

The V call is TRBV7-2, the J call TRBJ2-2; D perhaps matches TRBD1 (6 bases). Germline CDR1 and CDR2: SGHTA and FQGNSA. Trimming cost V 1 base and J 6 bases, with 9 bases left between them. There are 14 residues in the CDR3. DNA for the CDR3: TGTGCCAGCAGCTTAGTCGGACAGTCCGGGGAGCTGTTTTTT. Translation: CASSLVGQSGELFF.

V usage is TRBV4-1 and J usage is TRBJ2-7; perhaps TRBD2 as D (6 bases). V was clipped by 1 base and J by 5 bases, with 21 bases between them. The CDR3 contains 17 residues. CDR1 is MGHRA and CDR2 is YSYEKL in the germline V gene. In nucleotides, the CDR3 is TGCGCCAGCAGCCAAGTACCTGCTGTGGGGGGAGGTGACGAGCAGTACTTC. It specifies CASSQVPAVGGGDEQYF.